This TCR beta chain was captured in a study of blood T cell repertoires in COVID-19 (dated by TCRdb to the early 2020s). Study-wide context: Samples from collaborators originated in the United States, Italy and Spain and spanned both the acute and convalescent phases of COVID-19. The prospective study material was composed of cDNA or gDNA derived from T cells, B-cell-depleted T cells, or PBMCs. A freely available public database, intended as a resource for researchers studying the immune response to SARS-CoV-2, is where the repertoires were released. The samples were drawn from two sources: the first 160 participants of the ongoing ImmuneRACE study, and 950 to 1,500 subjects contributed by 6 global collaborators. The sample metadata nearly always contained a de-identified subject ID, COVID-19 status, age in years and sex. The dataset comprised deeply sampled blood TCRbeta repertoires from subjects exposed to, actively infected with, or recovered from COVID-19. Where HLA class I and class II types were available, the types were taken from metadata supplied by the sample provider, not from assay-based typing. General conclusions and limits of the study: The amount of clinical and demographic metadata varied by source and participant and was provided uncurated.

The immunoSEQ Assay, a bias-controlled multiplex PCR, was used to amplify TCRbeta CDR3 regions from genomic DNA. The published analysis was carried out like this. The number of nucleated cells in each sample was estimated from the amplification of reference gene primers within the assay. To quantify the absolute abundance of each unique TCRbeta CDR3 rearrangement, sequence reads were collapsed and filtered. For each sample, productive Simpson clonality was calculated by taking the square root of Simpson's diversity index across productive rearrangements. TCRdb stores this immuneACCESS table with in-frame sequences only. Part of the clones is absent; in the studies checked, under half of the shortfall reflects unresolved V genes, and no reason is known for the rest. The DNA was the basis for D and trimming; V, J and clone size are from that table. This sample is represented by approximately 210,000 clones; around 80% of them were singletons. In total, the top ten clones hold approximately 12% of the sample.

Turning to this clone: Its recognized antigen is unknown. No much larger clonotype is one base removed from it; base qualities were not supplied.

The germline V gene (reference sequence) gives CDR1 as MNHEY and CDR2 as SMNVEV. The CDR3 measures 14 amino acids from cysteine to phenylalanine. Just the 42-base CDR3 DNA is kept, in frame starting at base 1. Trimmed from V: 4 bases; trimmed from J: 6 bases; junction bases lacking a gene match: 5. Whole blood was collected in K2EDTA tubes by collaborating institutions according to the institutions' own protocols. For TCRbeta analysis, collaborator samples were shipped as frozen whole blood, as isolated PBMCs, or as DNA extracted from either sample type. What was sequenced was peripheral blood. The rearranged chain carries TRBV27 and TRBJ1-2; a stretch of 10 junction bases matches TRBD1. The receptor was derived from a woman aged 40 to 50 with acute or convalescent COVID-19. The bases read TGTGCCAGCAGTTCCGGGACAGGGGTCCATGGCTACACCTTC. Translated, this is CASSSGTGVHGYTF.